Shown below are 13 T cell receptor beta chains from a single sample sequenced in a study of naive and memory T cell subsets. The beta constant-region primer was an equimolar mix of two oligonucleotides covering TRBC1 and TRBC2. TCRdb processed the UMI-ligation and nested PCR reads anew with MiXCR; each CDR3 protein has one entry. The data show 150,000 or so distinct CDR3 sequences, about 15% seen once. Sequencing used naive CD4+ T cells from blood. The source is a human donor in good health.

V usage is TRBV20-1 and J usage is TRBJ2-1, with D unclear. Germline CDR1 and CDR2: DFQATT and SNEGSKA (reference sequence). Between the trimmed V and J ends, which lost 2 bases and 4 bases, there was a span of 9 bases. The CDR3 covers 13 residues. The CDR3 sequence is CSARLSFYNEQFF. For the CDR3, the DNA is TGCAGTGCTAGATTATCTTTTTACAATGAGCAGTTCTTC.

This clonotype has just a few counts. The gene calls are TRBV6-1 and TRBJ2-3; tentative D call: TRBD1 (5 bases). Germline V CDR1 and CDR2: MNHNS, SASEGT. CDR3 length: 14 residues. V was trimmed by 4 bases and J by 4 bases, leaving 12 bases between them. The CDR3: CASSAGKGSDTQYF. The DNA of the CDR3 is TGTGCCAGCAGTGCTGGGAAGGGGTCAGATACGCAGTATTTT.

This clonotype was detected a few times. The chain joins TRBV28 to TRBJ2-7; 8 nucleotides align to TRBD1. CDR1 and CDR2 (germline): MDHEN, SYDVKM. CDR3 length: 15 residues. V shed 2 bases, J shed 2 bases, and the junction held 5 bases outside the gene matches. CDR3 sequence reads: CASSLIGQGTYEQYF. The CDR3 nucleotides are TGTGCCAGCAGTTTAATCGGACAGGGCACCTACGAGCAGTACTTC.

This clonotype was detected only a few times. The chain uses TRBV6-2 or TRBV6-3 and TRBJ2-1, with D tentatively TRBD2 (5 bases). Germline values: CDR1 MNHEY, CDR2 SVGEGT. The CDR3 has 15 residues. V dropped 0 bases and J dropped 1 base, with 7 bases sitting between them. CDR3 DNA sequence: TGTGCCAGCAGTTACTCCCCGGGGTCCTACAATGAGCAGTTCTTC. Protein product: CASSYSPGSYNEQFF.

The chain carries TRBV5-5 and TRBJ2-3; D not certain. This CDR3 comprises 16 residues. Trimming shortened V by 2 bases and J by 8 bases, and 21 bases separated the two germline ends. From germline, CDR1 is SGHKS and CDR2 YYEKEE (reference sequence). CDR3 sequence: CASSFGALGYLGTQYF. As DNA, the CDR3 is TGTGCCAGCAGCTTCGGCGCCCTCGGGTATTTGGGTACGCAGTATTTT.

This clonotype has a handful of counts. This chain connects TRBV2 to TRBJ2-5, with 8 bases identical to TRBD2. V dropped 5 bases and J dropped 4; count of bases not matched to a gene: 6. The CDR3 runs to 14 residues. The germline CDR1 and CDR2 sequences are SNHLY and FYNNEI. CDR3 amino acids: CASSSGGGPETQYF. Here the CDR3 DNA reads TGTGCCAGCAGTTCCGGCGGGGGGCCAGAGACCCAGTACTTC.

The table lists this clonotype with a few counts. The rearrangement uses TRBV11-2 and TRBJ1-2, with a weak D call TRBD1 (5 bases). The CDR3 spans 15 residues. Germline V gene sequence: CDR1 SGHAT, CDR2 FQNNGV. Trimming removed 0 bases at V and 2 bases at J, with 10 bases between. The chain's CDR3 is CASSLDLRGNYGYTF. The CDR3 nucleotides read TGTGCCAGCAGCTTAGATCTAAGGGGCAACTATGGCTACACCTTC.

The gene calls are TRBV4-3 and TRBJ2-1; 8 bases align to TRBD2. This CDR3 has 17 residues. Germline V gives CDR1 LGHNA, CDR2 YSLEER. Unmatched junction bases numbered 10, after V lost 0 bases and J lost 6 bases. This chain's CDR3 is CASSQDVREGRRNEQFF. CDR3 bases: TGCGCCAGCAGCCAAGATGTACGGGAGGGCCGTCGCAATGAGCAGTTCTTC.

The genes are TRBV12-3 or TRBV12-4 and TRBJ2-7; TRBD2 matches 11 bases. Germline trimming cut 6 bases from V and 3 bases from J; bases unmatched to any gene: 4. The CDR3 is made up of 14 amino acids. The CDR3 DNA reads as TGTGCCAGCAGAGCCGGGACTAGCGGCTACGAGCAGTACTTC. Protein: CASRAGTSGYEQYF.

In its sample, this clonotype was seen a few times. The gene calls are TRBV5-5 and TRBJ2-5; TRBD2 agrees at 7 bases. In germline, CDR1 is SGHKS, CDR2 YYEKEE (reference sequence). The CDR3 runs to 15 residues. V dropped 7 bases and J dropped 2; count of bases not matched to a gene: 11. The chain's CDR3 is CASVIPGGRQETQYF. In DNA form, the CDR3 reads TGTGCCAGCGTCATCCCGGGAGGTAGGCAAGAGACCCAGTACTTC.

V gene TRBV28 combines with J gene TRBJ2-7; either TRBD1 or TRBD2 may supply D (5 bases each). Germline values: CDR1 MDHEN, CDR2 SYDVKM. This CDR3 contains 13 residues. Trimming stripped 7 bases from V and 3 bases from J, with 13 bases between. CDR3 residues: CASTGGWNYEQYF. The CDR3 region has the DNA TGTGCCAGCACTGGGGGATGGAACTACGAGCAGTACTTC.

V usage is TRBV4-1 and J usage is TRBJ2-4; D call uncertain. Deletions cut 1 base from V and 7 bases from J, with 14 bases between. The germline V gene has CDR1 MGHRA and CDR2 YSYEKL. The CDR3 is made up of 15 amino acids. CDR3 loop: CASSQAPGEWNIQYF. The CDR3 nucleotides are TGCGCCAGCAGCCAAGCCCCGGGCGAGTGGAACATTCAGTACTTC.

The J gene is TRBJ2-7, the V gene TRBV20-1; the D gene could be TRBD1 or TRBD2 (6 bases each). This CDR3 spans 14 amino acids. From germline, CDR1 is DFQATT and CDR2 SNEGSKA (reference sequence). V shed 4 bases and J shed 4 bases, with 17 bases lying between them. The CDR3 region has the DNA TGCAGTGCTACTAAATCGGGGGCGGGGTACGAGCAGTACTTC. Translation gives CSATKSGAGYEQYF.